These 16 T cell receptor beta chains were sequenced from one sample in a study of cytomegalovirus exposure and HLA in healthy donors. PCR used 60 Vbeta primers and 13 Jbeta primers. Sequencing used immunoSEQ multiplex PCR; TCRdb keeps in-frame clones, though not all of them. The repertoire holds some 200,000 clones, about 80% seen once, with 0.5% to 0.8% in the top ten. Sequenced material: PBMCs. Receptors were obtained from a boy aged 10-17 years in good health and CMV-seronegative.

J is TRBJ2-3 and V is TRBV29-1; tentative D call: TRBD2 (7 bases). Germline values: CDR1 SQVTM, CDR2 ANQGSEA. This CDR3 is built from 15 residues. Trimming left V 0 bases short and J 3 bases short, with 13 bases between. This CDR3 is CSVEERGTLTDTQYF. The CDR3 region has the DNA TGCAGCGTTGAAGAGCGGGGGACATTAACAGATACGCAGTATTTT.

The rearrangement links TRBV11-2 to TRBJ2-7; perhaps TRBD1 as D (6 bases). Germline lookup yields CDR1 SGHAT and CDR2 FQNNGV. The CDR3 runs to 15 residues. The V end lost 5 bases, the J end lost 3 bases, and 17 bases lay between the germline ends. The CDR3 spells CASSRPGQAIYEQYF. As DNA, the CDR3 is TGTGCCAGCAGCCGTCCGGGACAAGCCATCTACGAGCAGTACTTC.

The chain uses TRBV7-6 and TRBJ2-7; no clear D gene. The V and J ends lost 3 bases and 0 bases respectively, with 12 bases between them. Germline lookup yields CDR1 SGHVS and CDR2 FNYEAQ. The CDR3 loop spans 15 amino acids. Written as DNA, the CDR3 is TGTGCCAGCAGCTTGACTTACCTTACCTCCTACGAGCAGTACTTC. Amino acid sequence: CASSLTYLTSYEQYF.

The chain employs TRBV28 and TRBJ2-1; D unresolved. Germline V gene lookup returns CDR1 MDHEN and CDR2 SYDVKM. The CDR3 runs 14 residues. The V end was cut by 7 bases, the J end by 9 bases, with 19 bases between. The CDR3 sequence is CASTFFEPSGEQFF. The DNA for the CDR3 is TGTGCCAGCACCTTCTTTGAGCCCTCCGGTGAGCAGTTCTTC.

The chain employs TRBV19 and TRBJ1-1; 8 bases align to TRBD1. The CDR3 is 16 amino acids. J gave up 3 bases and V 6 bases, and 12 bases lay outside the gene matches. Germline V gene sequence: CDR1 LNHDA, CDR2 SQIVND (reference sequence). For the CDR3, the DNA is TGTGCCAGTAGCCGGGACAGGCCCGCCGCGGACACTGAAGCTTTCTTT. Translation: CASSRDRPAADTEAFF.

Here the CDR3 reads CASSPGPNAGFYNYGYTF. The CDR3 region has the DNA TGTGCCAGCTCACCAGGTCCTAACGCAGGTTTTTATAACTATGGCTACACCTTC. The rearrangement uses TRBV18 and TRBJ1-2; D is ambiguous. V lost 2 bases, J lost 1 base, and 20 bases lay in between. The CDR3 totals 18 residues. The V gene's germline CDR1 is KGHSH and CDR2 LQKENI.

This clone showed up just a few times. This chain links TRBV6-1 with TRBJ2-7; D possibly corresponds to TRBD2 (7 bases). Germline assignment: CDR1 MNHNS and CDR2 SASEGT. The CDR3 sequence is 14 residues long. The V and J ends lost 9 bases and 3 bases respectively, with 18 bases between them. CDR3 bases: TGTGCCAGTACCACTACAAGGGGGGGCTACGAGCAGTACTTC. Its translation: CASTTTRGGYEQYF.

In DNA, the CDR3 is TGTGCCAGCAGCGGAGTGGTTCAGCCCCAGCATTTT. Amino acid sequence: CASSGVVQPQHF. The chain employs TRBV5-5 and TRBJ1-5; D unclear. Germline CDR1 reads SGHKS; CDR2 reads YYEKEE (reference sequence). V was clipped by 4 bases and J by 6 bases, with 8 bases between them. The CDR3 has 12 amino acids.

In this sample, this clone turned up a few times. CDR3 residues: CASSFYREGASGANVLTF. The DNA for the CDR3 is TGTGCCAGCAGCTTCTACCGGGAGGGCGCCTCTGGGGCCAACGTCCTGACTTTC. The chain has TRBV5-4 and TRBJ2-6; 8 nucleotides align to TRBD2. The J segment lost 0 bases and the V segment lost 2 bases, leaving 7 bases of the junction unmatched. In germline, CDR1 is SGHNT, CDR2 YYREEE (reference sequence). CDR3 size: 18 residues.

The rearrangement links TRBV19 to TRBJ1-5; 8 positions match TRBD1. V shed 5 bases and J 4 bases; nucleotides not matched to a gene: 4. This CDR3 has 14 residues. Germline assignment: CDR1 LNHDA and CDR2 SQIVND (reference sequence). Here the CDR3 reads CASSFGTGNQPQHF. The CDR3 DNA sequence: TGTGCCAGTAGTTTTGGGACAGGTAATCAGCCCCAGCATTTT.

This clone was seen only a few times. This chain uses TRBV9 with TRBJ2-3; D perhaps matches TRBD2 (6 bases). This CDR3 contains 16 residues. The germline gives CDR1 SGDLS, CDR2 YYNGEE. V was pared by 0 bases and J by 3 bases, with 14 bases between. The CDR3 nucleotides read TGTGCCAGCAGCGTAGGTGACGGGAGACGAACAGATACGCAGTATTTT. Translating gives CASSVGDGRRTDTQYF.

The rearrangement uses TRBV7-9 and TRBJ1-6; maybe TRBD1 (5 bases). The CDR3 contains 16 residues. Trimming pared 10 bases from V and 0 bases from J, leaving 16 bases between. Germline V gene lookup returns CDR1 SEHNR and CDR2 FQNEAQ (reference sequence). The CDR3 loop is CATRDSLSSYNSPLHF. CDR3 sequence (DNA): TGTGCCACCCGGGACTCCTTGAGCTCCTATAATTCACCCCTCCACTTT. The full variable domain, with the rest looked up from reference TRBV7-9 and TRBJ1-6, is DTGVSQNPRHKITKRGQNVTFRCDPISEHNRLYWYRQTLGQGPEFLTYFQNEAQLEKSRLLSDRFSAERPKGSFSTLEIQRTEQGDSAMYLCATRDSLSSYNSPLHFGNGTRLTVT.

The chain carries TRBV6-1 and TRBJ1-1; D not resolved. The CDR3 loop spans 14 amino acids. Trimming shortened V by 6 bases and J by 1 base, and 12 bases separated the two germline ends. CDR1 MNHNS and CDR2 SASEGT come from the germline V gene. The CDR3 here is CASSHSPANTEAFF. The CDR3 DNA is TGTGCCAGCAGCCACAGTCCAGCGAACACTGAAGCTTTCTTT.

This clone was counted a single time. The genes are TRBV7-2 and TRBJ1-3, with 9 bases lining up with TRBD1. V gave up 1 base and J gave up 2 bases; unmatched junction bases: 6. Germline V gene sequence: CDR1 SGHTA, CDR2 FQGNSA. This CDR3 contains 17 residues. The CDR3 DNA is TGTGCCAGCAGCTTAGTCGGGACAGGGAGTGCTGGAAACACCATATATTTT. Translated, it gives CASSLVGTGSAGNTIYF. The full variable domain, its missing parts supplied by reference TRBV7-2 and TRBJ1-3, is GAGVSQSPSNKVTEKGKDVELRCDPISGHTALYWYRQSLGQGLEFLIYFQGNSAPDKSGLPSDRFSAERTGGSVSTLTIQRTQQEDSAVYLCASSLVGTGSAGNTIYFGEGSWLTVV.

The chain is built from TRBV6-5 and TRBJ2-7; 8 bases map to TRBD1. The CDR3 runs to 13 residues. V lost 9 bases and J lost 4; bases outside the gene matches: 8. Per germline, CDR1 MNHEY and CDR2 SVGAGI. The CDR3 nucleotides are TGTGCCAGTCAGGGGGCGCAGGGTTACGAGCAGTACTTC. This encodes CASQGAQGYEQYF.

The J gene is TRBJ2-1, the V gene TRBV4-2; possible D gene TRBD2, 6 bases. Looked up from germline, CDR1 is LGHNA and CDR2 is YNFKEQ. V lost 0 bases and J 2 bases, leaving 11 bases between the germline ends. The CDR3 is 16 residues long. CDR3 amino acids: CASSQDLSGPYNEQFF. The CDR3 nucleotides read TGTGCCAGCAGCCAAGATCTTAGCGGCCCCTACAATGAGCAGTTCTTC.